The T cell receptor (beta chain) under discussion was sequenced for a study of PD-1 blockade in classical Hodgkin lymphoma. Findings of the study overall: Causes of the repertoire differences remain undefined, possibly disease activity or prior therapy.

CDR3 size: 14 residues. Looked up from germline, CDR1 is SEHNR and CDR2 is FQNEAQ (reference sequence). V lost 4 bases and J lost 2; bases outside the gene matches: 3. Time point defined: cycle 4 day 1 (C4D1), after less than 7 weeks of nivolumab. Every single patient, without exception, relapsed after autologous stem cell transplantation, and brentuximab vedotin exposure varied. Classifying best responses yielded complete response, partial response or progressive disease. Turning to this clone: Its antigen remains unknown.

The method was immunoSEQ multiplex PCR; TCRdb's version includes in-frame clones alone and lacks a portion of them. The table shows 25,000 to 30,000 clones, with about 82% occurring only once. The sequenced sample was peripheral blood mononuclear cells (PBMCs), obtained before the fourth cycle of nivolumab. The V and J genes are TRBV7-9 and TRBJ2-3; 7 bases agree with TRBD1. This TCR came from a human donor with classical Hodgkin lymphoma. The CDR3, as DNA: TGTGCCAGCAGCTCGGGACAGTACACAGATACGCAGTATTTT. Translated, it gives CASSSGQYTDTQYF. The full variable domain, in which reference TRBV7-9 and TRBJ2-3 provide the parts outside the CDR3, is DTGVSQNPRHKITKRGQNVTFRCDPISEHNRLYWYRQTLGQGPEFLTYFQNEAQLEKSRLLSDRFSAERPKGSFSTLEIQRTEQGDSAMYLCASSSGQYTDTQYFGPGTRLTVL.